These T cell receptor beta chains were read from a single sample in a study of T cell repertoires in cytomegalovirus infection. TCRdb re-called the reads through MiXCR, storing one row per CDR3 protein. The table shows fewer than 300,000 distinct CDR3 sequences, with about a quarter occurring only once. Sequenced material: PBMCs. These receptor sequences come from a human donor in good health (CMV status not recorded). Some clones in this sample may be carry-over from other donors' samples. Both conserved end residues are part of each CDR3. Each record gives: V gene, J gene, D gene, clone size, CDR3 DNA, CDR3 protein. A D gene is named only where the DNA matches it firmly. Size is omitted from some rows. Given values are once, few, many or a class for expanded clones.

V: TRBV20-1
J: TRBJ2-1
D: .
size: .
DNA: TGCAGTGCTAGAGATCGGCGAGGAGGGGACAATGAGCAGTTCTTC
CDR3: CSARDRRGGDNEQFF

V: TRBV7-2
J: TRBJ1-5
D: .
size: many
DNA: TGTGCCAGCAGCTTAGCGGACCAATATCAGCCCCAGCATTTT
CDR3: CASSLADQYQPQHF

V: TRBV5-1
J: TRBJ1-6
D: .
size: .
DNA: TGCGCCAGCAGCTTAGCGGCAGGGGATTTTTCACCCCTCCACTTT
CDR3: CASSLAAGDFSPLHF

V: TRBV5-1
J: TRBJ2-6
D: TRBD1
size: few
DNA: TGCGCCAGCAGCTTACTGACAGGGAAGGCCAACGTCCTGACTTTC
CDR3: CASSLLTGKANVLTF

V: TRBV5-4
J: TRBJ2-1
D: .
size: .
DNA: TGTGCCAGCAGACCTAGGGAGAGAATATCCTACAATGAGCAGTTCTTC
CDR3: CASRPRERISYNEQFF

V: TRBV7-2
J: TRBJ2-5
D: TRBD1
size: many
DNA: TGTGCCAGCAGCTTTGCTTACGACAGGGTGGAGACCCAGTACTTC
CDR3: CASSFAYDRVETQYF

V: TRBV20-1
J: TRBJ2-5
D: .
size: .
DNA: TGCAGTGCTAGTGCACTACCGGAGACCCAGTACTTC
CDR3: CSASALPETQYF

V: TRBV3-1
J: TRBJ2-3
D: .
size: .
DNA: TGTGCCAGCAGCCTGTCCAGTTTTGGTGGTACGCAGTATTTT
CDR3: CASSLSSFGGTQYF

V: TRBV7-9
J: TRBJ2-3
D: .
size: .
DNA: TGTGCCAGCAGCCCCCCCGAGGGTACGCAGTATTTT
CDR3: CASSPPEGTQYF

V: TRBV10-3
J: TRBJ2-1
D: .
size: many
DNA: TGTGCCATCAGTGGGACGTACTACAATGAGCAGTTCTTC
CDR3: CAISGTYYNEQFF

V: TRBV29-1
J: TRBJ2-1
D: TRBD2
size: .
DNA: TGCAGCCTTCGGCGGGAGGGGGGGCAGTTCTTC
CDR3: CSLRREGGQFF

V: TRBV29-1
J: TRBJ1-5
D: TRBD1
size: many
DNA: TGCAGCGCCGGGACAGGGGAAGGAGGGCCCCAGCATTTT
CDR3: CSAGTGEGGPQHF

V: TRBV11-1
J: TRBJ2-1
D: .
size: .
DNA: TGTGCCAGCAGCCGCGCTCATGAGCAGTTCTTC
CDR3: CASSRAHEQFF

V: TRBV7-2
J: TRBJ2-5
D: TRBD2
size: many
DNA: TGTGCCAGCAGCCCCCGCCCGTCATGGGGAGCGGGACGTGCAGAGACCCAGTACTTC
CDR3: CASSPRPSWGAGRAETQYF

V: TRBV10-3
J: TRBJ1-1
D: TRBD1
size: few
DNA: TGTGCCATCAGTGAGCCCAACAGGGGGCTGGACACTGAAGCTTTCTTT
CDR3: CAISEPNRGLDTEAFF

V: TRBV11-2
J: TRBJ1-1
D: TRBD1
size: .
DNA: TGTGCCAGCAGCACCAACTACAGGGGAACTGAAGCTTTCTTT
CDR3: CASSTNYRGTEAFF

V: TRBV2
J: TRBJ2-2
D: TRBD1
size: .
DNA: TGTGCCAGCTCCGGGACAGGGCTGAACACCGGGGAGCTGTTTTTT
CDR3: CASSGTGLNTGELFF

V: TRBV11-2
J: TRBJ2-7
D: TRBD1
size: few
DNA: TGTGCCAGCAGCTTAGTGGGCAGGGGGTCCTACGAGCAGTACTTC
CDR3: CASSLVGRGSYEQYF

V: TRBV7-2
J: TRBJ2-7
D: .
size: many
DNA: TGTGCCAGCAGCTTGGAGCAACGGCGCGAGCAGTACTTC
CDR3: CASSLEQRREQYF

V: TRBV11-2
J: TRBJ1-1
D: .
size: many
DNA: TGTGCCAGCAGCCGAGGGTTGACAGATGAAGCTTTCTTT
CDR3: CASSRGLTDEAFF

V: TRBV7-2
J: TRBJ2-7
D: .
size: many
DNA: TGTGCCAGCAGCTCGCGAGGGGACTGGGGCGAGCAGTACTTC
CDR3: CASSSRGDWGEQYF

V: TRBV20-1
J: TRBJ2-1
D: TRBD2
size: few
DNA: TGCAGTGCTAGTGGGACTAGCGGGGGGGCCCACAATGAGCAGTTCTTC
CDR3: CSASGTSGGAHNEQFF

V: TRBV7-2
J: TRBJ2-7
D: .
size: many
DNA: TGTGCCAGCACCCCCGGGGGAGTAAGCTCCTACGAGCAGTACTTC
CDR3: CASTPGGVSSYEQYF

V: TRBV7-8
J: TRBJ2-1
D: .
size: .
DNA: TGTGCCAGCAGCTTAGAGAGCAGAAACGACAATGAGCAGTTCTTC
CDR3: CASSLESRNDNEQFF

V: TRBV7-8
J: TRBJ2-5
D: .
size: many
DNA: TGTGCCAGCAGCTCGATAGGGACATCCAAGACCCAGTACTTC
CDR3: CASSSIGTSKTQYF

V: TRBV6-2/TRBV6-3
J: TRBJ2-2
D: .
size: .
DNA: TGTGCCAGCAGTTACTCGGGGTACACCGGGGAGCTGTTTTTT
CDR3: CASSYSGYTGELFF

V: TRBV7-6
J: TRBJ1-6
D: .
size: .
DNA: TGTGCCAGCAGCTTACCCAGGGGCTCGGATTCACCCCTCCACTTT
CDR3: CASSLPRGSDSPLHF

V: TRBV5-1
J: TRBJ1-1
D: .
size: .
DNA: TGCGCCAGCAGCTTGGAGGGGGGGAACACTGAAGCTTTCTTT
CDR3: CASSLEGGNTEAFF

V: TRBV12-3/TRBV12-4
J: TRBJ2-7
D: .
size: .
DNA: TGTGCCAGCAGTTTGGATTTTCACTACGAGCAGTACTTC
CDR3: CASSLDFHYEQYF

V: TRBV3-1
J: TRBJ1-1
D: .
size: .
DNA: TGTGCCAGCAGCCAAGGATTTGGCGAGAACACTGAAGCTTTCTTT
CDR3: CASSQGFGENTEAFF

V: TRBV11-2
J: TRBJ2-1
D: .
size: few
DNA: TGTGCCAGCAGCGCCCGAGTGAGCTCCTACAATGAGCAGTTCTTC
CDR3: CASSARVSSYNEQFF

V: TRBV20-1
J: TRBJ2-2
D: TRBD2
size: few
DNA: TGCAGTGCTAGATTTAGCGGGGGGGCAACCGGGGAGCTGTTTTTT
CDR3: CSARFSGGATGELFF

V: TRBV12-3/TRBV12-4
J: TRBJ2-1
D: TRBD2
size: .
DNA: TGTGCCAGCAGTTTGGCGGGGGGGCTAGATGAGCAGTTCTTC
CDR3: CASSLAGGLDEQFF

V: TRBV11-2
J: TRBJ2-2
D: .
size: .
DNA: TGTGCCAGCAGCAGGCCCGGGGAGCTGTTTTTT
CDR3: CASSRPGELFF

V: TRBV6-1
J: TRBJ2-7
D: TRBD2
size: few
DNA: TGTGCCAGCAGTGAAGGGCTAGCGGGGTACTACGAGCAGTACTTC
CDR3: CASSEGLAGYYEQYF

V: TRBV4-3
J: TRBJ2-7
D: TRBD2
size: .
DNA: TGCGCCAGCAGCCAGGAGCTGGGACTAGCGGCATACGAGCAGTACTTC
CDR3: CASSQELGLAAYEQYF

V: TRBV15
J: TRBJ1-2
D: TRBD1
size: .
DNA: TGTGCCACCAGCAGGTCGACAGGGGGCGGGGATGGCTACACCTTC
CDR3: CATSRSTGGGDGYTF

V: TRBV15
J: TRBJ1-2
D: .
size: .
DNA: TGTGCCACCAGCAGAGATACGGGTGGCTACACCTTC
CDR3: CATSRDTGGYTF

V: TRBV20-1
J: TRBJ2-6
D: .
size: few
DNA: TGCAGTGCTAGATCCGGGACGAGCGTCCTGACTTTC
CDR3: CSARSGTSVLTF

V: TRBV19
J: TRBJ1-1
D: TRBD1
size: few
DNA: TGTGCCAGTAGCAACCCGGGACAGGGGGCGCGTGGTGAAGCTTTCTTT
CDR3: CASSNPGQGARGEAFF

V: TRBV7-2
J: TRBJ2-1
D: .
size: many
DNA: TGTGCCAGCAGCCGTGGACAGCACAACTCCTACAATGAGCAGTTCTTC
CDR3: CASSRGQHNSYNEQFF

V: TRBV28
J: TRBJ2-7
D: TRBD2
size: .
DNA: TGTGCCAGCAGTCAGCTAGCGGGGGGACTCTACGAGCAGTACTTC
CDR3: CASSQLAGGLYEQYF

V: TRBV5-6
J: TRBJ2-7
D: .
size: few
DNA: TGTGCCAGCAGCTTAAGGCAGGGAGGCGAGCAGTACTTC
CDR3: CASSLRQGGEQYF

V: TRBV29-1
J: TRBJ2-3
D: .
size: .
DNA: TGCAGCGTCCCACTTGGGGGACGAGATACGCAGTATTTT
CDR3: CSVPLGGRDTQYF

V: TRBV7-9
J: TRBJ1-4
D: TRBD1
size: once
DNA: TGTGCCAGCAGCGCCCAGGGGGCGGCTAATGAAAAACTGTTTTTT
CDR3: CASSAQGAANEKLFF

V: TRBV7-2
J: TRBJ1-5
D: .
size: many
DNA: TGTGCCAGCAGCTTACCGCCTCCTAATCAGCCCCAGCATTTT
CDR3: CASSLPPPNQPQHF

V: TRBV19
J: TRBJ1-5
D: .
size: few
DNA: TGTGCCAGTAGTATCGCGGGGGTAAGCAATCAGCCCCAGCATTTT
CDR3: CASSIAGVSNQPQHF

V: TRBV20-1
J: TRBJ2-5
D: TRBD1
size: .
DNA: TGCAGTGCCTCATTGGACAGGGGGCGCAGAGAGACCCAGTACTTC
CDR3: CSASLDRGRRETQYF

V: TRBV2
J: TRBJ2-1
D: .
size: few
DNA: TGTGCCAGCAGCAGGGACTCCCGGTTTGAGCAGTTCTTC
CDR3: CASSRDSRFEQFF

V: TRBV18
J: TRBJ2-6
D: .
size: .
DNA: TGTGCCAGCTCACCCCCGGGACAACTCTCTGGGGCCAACGTCCTGACTTTC
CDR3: CASSPPGQLSGANVLTF

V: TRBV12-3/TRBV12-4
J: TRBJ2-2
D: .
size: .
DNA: TGTGCCAGCAGTTTCGGGGGCTCAAGCACCGGGGAGCTGTTTTTT
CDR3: CASSFGGSSTGELFF